This T cell receptor (beta chain) was observed in a study of radiation and T cells in renal cell carcinoma. Study-level points and caveats: Top tumor clonotypes rose in blood 2 weeks post-radiation, then contracted.

Sequenced by immunoSEQ multiplex PCR; TCRdb stores in-frame clones only, minus some. The table has 90,000 to 100,000 clones, around 88% seen once; the top ten hold 6% to 9%. Trimming removed 6 bases from V and 0 bases from J, with 3 bases in between. CDR3 length: 12 residues. Germline CDR1 reads LNHDA; CDR2 reads SQIVND (reference sequence). Regarding this clone: Its antigen is not identified. Other DNA sequences within the sample encode an identical CDR3.

Regarding time point: baseline pretreatment blood. This sample's treatment: 15 Gy SBRT to primary tumor, nephrectomy 4 weeks later. After SBRT, blood was collected at 2 and 4 weeks, plus baseline. The patient's renal cell carcinoma had clear cell pathology. The chain uses TRBV19 and TRBJ1-5, with D uncertain. This TCR came from a man aged 50-59 years with renal cell carcinoma. This specimen consisted of blood, obtained from a patient whose treatment included radiotherapy and nephrectomy. This CDR3 reads CASRGSNQPQHF. The CDR3 nucleotides are TGTGCCAGTAGGGGTAGCAATCAGCCCCAGCATTTT.